This T cell receptor (beta chain) was found in a study of T cell changes during pregnancy in multiple sclerosis. Sequencing used immunoSEQ multiplex PCR; TCRdb keeps in-frame clones, though not all of them. Here the sample spans about 70,000 clones, about 94% being singletons. CDR1 SGHKS and CDR2 YYEKEE come from the germline V gene (reference sequence). There are 15 residues in the CDR3. Trimming took 0 bases from V and 0 from J, leaving 6 bases between them. Material: peripheral blood, obtained in the third trimester of pregnancy. The genes are TRBV5-5 and TRBJ1-4; no firm D call. The origin of this receptor is a female donor with multiple sclerosis, enrolled in a pregnancy study. Here the CDR3 DNA reads TGTGCCAGCAGCTTGGCCCCAACAACTAATGAAAAACTGTTTTTT. Protein sequence: CASSLAPTTNEKLFF.